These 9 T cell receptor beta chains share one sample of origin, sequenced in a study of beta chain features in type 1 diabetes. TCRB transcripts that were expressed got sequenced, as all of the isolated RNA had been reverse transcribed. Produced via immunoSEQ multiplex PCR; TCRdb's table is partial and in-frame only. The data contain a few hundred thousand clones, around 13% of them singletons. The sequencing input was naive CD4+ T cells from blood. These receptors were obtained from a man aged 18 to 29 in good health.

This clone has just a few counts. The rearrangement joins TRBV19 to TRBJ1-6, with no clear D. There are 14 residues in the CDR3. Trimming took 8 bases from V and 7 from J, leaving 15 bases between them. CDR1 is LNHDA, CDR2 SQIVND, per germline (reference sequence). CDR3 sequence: CASSKRRANSPLHF. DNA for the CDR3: TGTGCCAGTTCGAAACGGAGGGCGAATTCACCCCTCCACTTT. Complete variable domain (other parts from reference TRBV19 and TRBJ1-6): DGGITQSPKYLFRKEGQNVTLSCEQNLNHDAMYWYRQDPGQGLRLIYYSQIVNDFQKGDIAEGYSVSREKKESFPLTVTSAQKNPTAFYLCASSKRRANSPLHFGNGTRLTVT.

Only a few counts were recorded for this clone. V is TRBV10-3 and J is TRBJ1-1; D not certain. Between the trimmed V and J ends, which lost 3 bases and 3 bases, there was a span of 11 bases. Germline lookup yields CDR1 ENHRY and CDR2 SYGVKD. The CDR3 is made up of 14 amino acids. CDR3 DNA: TGTGCCATCAGTGATAGCGGTTCGTACACTGAAGCTTTCTTT. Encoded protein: CAISDSGSYTEAFF.

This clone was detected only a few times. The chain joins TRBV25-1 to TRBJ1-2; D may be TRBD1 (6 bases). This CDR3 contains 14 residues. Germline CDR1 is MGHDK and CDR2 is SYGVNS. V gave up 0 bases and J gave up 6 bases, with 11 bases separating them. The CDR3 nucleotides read TGTGCCAGCAGTGAATATCGGGACAAGAATGGCTACACCTTC. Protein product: CASSEYRDKNGYTF.

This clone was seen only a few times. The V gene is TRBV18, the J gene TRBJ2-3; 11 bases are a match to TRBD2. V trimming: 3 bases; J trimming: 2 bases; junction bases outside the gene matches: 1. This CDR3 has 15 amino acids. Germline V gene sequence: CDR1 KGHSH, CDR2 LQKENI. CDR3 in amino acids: CASSPGLAATDTQYF. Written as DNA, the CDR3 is TGTGCCAGCTCACCGGGACTAGCGGCCACAGATACGCAGTATTTT.

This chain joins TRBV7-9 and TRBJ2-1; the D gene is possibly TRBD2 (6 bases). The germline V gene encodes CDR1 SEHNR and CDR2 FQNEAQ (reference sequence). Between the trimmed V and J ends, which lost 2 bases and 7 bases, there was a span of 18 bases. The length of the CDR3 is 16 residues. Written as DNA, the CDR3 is TGTGCCAGCAGCTTAACGGCCGGGAGAGGTCGGAATGAGCAGTTCTTC. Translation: CASSLTAGRGRNEQFF.

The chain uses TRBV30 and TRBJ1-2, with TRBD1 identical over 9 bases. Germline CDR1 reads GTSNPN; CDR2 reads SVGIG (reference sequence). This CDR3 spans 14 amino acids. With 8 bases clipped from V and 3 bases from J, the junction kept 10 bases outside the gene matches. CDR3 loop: CAITGGTGYYGYTF. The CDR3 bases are TGTGCCATCACAGGAGGGACAGGGTACTATGGCTACACCTTC.

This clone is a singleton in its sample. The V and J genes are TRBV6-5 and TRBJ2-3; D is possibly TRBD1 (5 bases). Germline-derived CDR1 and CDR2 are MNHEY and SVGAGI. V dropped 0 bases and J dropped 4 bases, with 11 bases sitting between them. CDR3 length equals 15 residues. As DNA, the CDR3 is TGTGCCAGCAGTTACTCGAGTAGGGGTGCAGATACGCAGTATTTT. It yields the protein CASSYSSRGADTQYF.

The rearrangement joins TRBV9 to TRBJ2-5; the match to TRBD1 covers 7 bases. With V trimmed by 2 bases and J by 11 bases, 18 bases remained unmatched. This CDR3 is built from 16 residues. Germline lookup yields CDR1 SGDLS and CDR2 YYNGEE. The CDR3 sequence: CASSVDRGQRWEEQYF. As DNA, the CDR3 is TGTGCCAGCAGCGTCGATAGGGGACAGCGGTGGGAAGAGCAGTACTTC.

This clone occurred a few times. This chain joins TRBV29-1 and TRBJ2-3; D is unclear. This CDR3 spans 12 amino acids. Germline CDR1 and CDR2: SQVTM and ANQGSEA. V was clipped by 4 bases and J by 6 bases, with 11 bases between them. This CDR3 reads CSVVVTEDTQYF. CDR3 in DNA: TGCAGCGTTGTGGTTACGGAGGATACGCAGTATTTT.